This is a list of T cell receptor beta chains from one sample in a study of Graves' ophthalmopathy and Graves' hyperthyroidism. TCRdb ran MiXCR on the multiplex PCR reads and lists one entry per CDR3 protein. Of 35,000 to 45,000 distinct CDR3 sequences listed, 50% are singletons. The sample comprised peripheral blood. Every receptor here comes from an adult woman with stable Graves' hyperthyroidism. The CDR3 runs from the conserved cysteine through the conserved F or W. The D gene is left open where the match is weak. Rows give clone size only sometimes, using once, few, many, or a class for an expanded clone.

v_gene: TRBV19; abundance: many; j_gene: TRBJ1-5; d_gene: -; CDR3aa: CATSRDWSNQPQHF; CDR3nt: TGTGCCACTAGCCGGGATTGGAGCAATCAGCCCCAGCATTTT
v_gene: TRBV20-1; abundance: -; j_gene: TRBJ2-7; d_gene: TRBD2; CDR3aa: CSARRLAGPPYEQYF; CDR3nt: TGCAGTGCTAGACGGCTAGCGGGACCACCCTACGAGCAGTACTTC
v_gene: TRBV29-1; abundance: few; j_gene: TRBJ2-7; d_gene: TRBD2; CDR3aa: CSGLLAGVQQYF; CDR3nt: TGCAGCGGATTACTAGCGGGAGTTCAGCAGTACTTC
v_gene: TRBV19; abundance: many; j_gene: TRBJ1-2; d_gene: TRBD1; CDR3aa: CASSMTGGGYTF; CDR3nt: TGTGCCAGTAGTATGACAGGGGGCGGCTACACCTTC
v_gene: TRBV20-1; abundance: many; j_gene: TRBJ2-7; d_gene: TRBD2; CDR3aa: CSAIAGTSGRSYEQYF; CDR3nt: TGCAGTGCTATTGCCGGGACTAGCGGGAGGTCCTACGAGCAGTACTTC
v_gene: TRBV24-1; abundance: many; j_gene: TRBJ2-7; d_gene: TRBD2; CDR3aa: CATSDLGLAGGLSSYEQYF; CDR3nt: TGTGCCACCAGTGATTTAGGACTAGCGGGAGGGCTTAGCTCCTACGAGCAGTACTTC
v_gene: TRBV20-1; abundance: -; j_gene: TRBJ1-2; d_gene: -; CDR3aa: CSARDPGDYGYTF; CDR3nt: TGCAGTGCTAGAGACCCAGGTGACTATGGCTACACCTTC
v_gene: TRBV2; abundance: -; j_gene: TRBJ2-7; d_gene: TRBD1; CDR3aa: CASSATGVQQYF; CDR3nt: TGTGCCAGCAGTGCAACAGGGGTCCAGCAGTACTTC
v_gene: TRBV2; abundance: -; j_gene: TRBJ2-7; d_gene: -; CDR3aa: CASSEVQYEQYF; CDR3nt: TGTGCCAGCAGTGAAGTGCAGTACGAGCAGTACTTC
v_gene: TRBV15; abundance: -; j_gene: TRBJ2-3; d_gene: TRBD2; CDR3aa: CATSRDRGRGLARTDTQYF; CDR3nt: TGTGCCACCAGCAGAGATCGGGGTCGGGGACTAGCGAGGACAGATACGCAGTATTTT
v_gene: TRBV19; abundance: many; j_gene: TRBJ2-7; d_gene: -; CDR3aa: CASRRSQPFGEQYF; CDR3nt: TGTGCCAGTAGGCGGAGCCAGCCTTTCGGGGAGCAGTACTTC
v_gene: TRBV7-8; abundance: many; j_gene: TRBJ2-2; d_gene: -; CDR3aa: CASSSLSSGVWTGELFF; CDR3nt: TGTGCCAGCAGCTCACTATCCTCGGGAGTTTGGACCGGGGAGCTGTTTTTT
v_gene: TRBV2; abundance: -; j_gene: TRBJ2-6; d_gene: -; CDR3aa: CASSGDTEAF; CDR3nt: TGCGCCAGCAGCGGAGACACTGAAGCTTTC
v_gene: TRBV7-3; abundance: -; j_gene: TRBJ1-2; d_gene: -; CDR3aa: CASSLGAGGTEAFFGYTF; CDR3nt: -
v_gene: TRBV7-9; abundance: -; j_gene: TRBJ1-1; d_gene: -; CDR3aa: CASSFPSPAFTGSTEAFF; CDR3nt: TGTGCCAGCAGCTTTCCCTCCCCGGCTTTCACAGGGAGCACTGAAGCTTTCTTT
v_gene: TRBV6-6; abundance: many; j_gene: TRBJ1-3; d_gene: -; CDR3aa: CASRNSPTAADTIYF; CDR3nt: TGTGCCAGCAGAAACTCGCCGACAGCTGCCGACACCATATATTTT
v_gene: TRBV6-1; abundance: many; j_gene: TRBJ2-1; d_gene: -; CDR3aa: CASSERSLLGEQFF; CDR3nt: TGTGCCAGCAGTGAGAGGTCCCTGCTAGGCGAGCAGTTCTTC
v_gene: TRBV29-1; abundance: -; j_gene: TRBJ1-1; d_gene: -; CDR3aa: CSVDEGWGTEAFF; CDR3nt: TGCAGCGTTGATGAGGGGTGGGGCACTGAAGCTTTCTTT
v_gene: TRBV6-1; abundance: many; j_gene: TRBJ1-2; d_gene: -; CDR3aa: CASSLTAYGYTF; CDR3nt: TGTGCCAGCAGTCTGACAGCTTATGGCTACACCTTC
v_gene: TRBV9; abundance: -; j_gene: TRBJ2-7; d_gene: -; CDR3aa: CASSPPGAIHEQYF; CDR3nt: TGTGCCAGCAGCCCCCCGGGGGCCATCCACGAGCAGTACTTC
v_gene: TRBV7-3; abundance: once; j_gene: TRBJ2-2; d_gene: TRBD2; CDR3aa: CASSHTARTSGSPGELFF; CDR3nt: TGTGCCAGCAGCCACACTGCCCGAACTAGCGGGAGTCCCGGGGAGCTGTTTTTT
v_gene: TRBV5-1; abundance: many; j_gene: TRBJ1-4; d_gene: -; CDR3aa: CATPGAWDEKLFF; CDR3nt: TGCGCCACCCCCGGGGCTTGGGATGAAAAACTGTTTTTT